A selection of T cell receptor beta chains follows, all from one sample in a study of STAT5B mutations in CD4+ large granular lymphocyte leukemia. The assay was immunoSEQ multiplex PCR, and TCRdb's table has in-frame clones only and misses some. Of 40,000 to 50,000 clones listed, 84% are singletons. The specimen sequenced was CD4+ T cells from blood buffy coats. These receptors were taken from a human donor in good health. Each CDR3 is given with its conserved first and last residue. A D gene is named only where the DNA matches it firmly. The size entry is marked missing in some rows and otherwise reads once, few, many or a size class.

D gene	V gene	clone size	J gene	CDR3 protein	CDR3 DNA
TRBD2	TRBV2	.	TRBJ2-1	CASSVGGGAGANNEQFF	TGTGCCAGCAGTGTGGGTGGAGGGGCGGGAGCGAACAATGAGCAGTTCTTC
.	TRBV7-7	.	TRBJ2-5	CASSPGLGTQYF	TGTGCCAGCAGCCCCGGGCTAGGGACCCAGTACTTC
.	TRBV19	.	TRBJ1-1	CASSIGGIEAFF	TGTGCCAGTAGTATAGGAGGGATTGAAGCTTTCTTT
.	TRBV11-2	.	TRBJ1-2	CASSLGGMGYGYTF	TGTGCCAGCAGCTTAGGGGGGATGGGCTATGGCTACACCTTC
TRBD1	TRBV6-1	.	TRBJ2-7	CASRRGQGVVIEQYF	TGTGCCAGCAGACGGGGACAGGGAGTAGTAATCGAGCAGTACTTC
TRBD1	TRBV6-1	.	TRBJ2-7	CASRLAQDRAYEQYF	TGTGCCAGCAGACTAGCCCAGGACAGGGCCTACGAGCAGTACTTC
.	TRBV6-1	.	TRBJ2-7	CASTTASYEQYF	TGTGCCAGCACCACAGCGTCCTACGAGCAGTACTTC
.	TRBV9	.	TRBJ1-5	CASSAAAHGSNQPQHF	TGTGCCAGCAGCGCAGCTGCACACGGGAGCAATCAGCCCCAGCATTTT
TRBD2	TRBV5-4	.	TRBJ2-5	CASSLAGLAGAEGETQYF	TGTGCCAGCAGCTTAGCGGGACTAGCGGGAGCGGAGGGAGAGACCCAGTACTTC
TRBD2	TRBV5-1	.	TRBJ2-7	CASSLVGGRREQYF	TGCGCCAGCAGCTTGGTTGGCGGGAGGCGCGAGCAGTACTTC
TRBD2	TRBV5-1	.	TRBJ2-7	CASGIAGGPVEQYF	TGCGCCAGCGGTATAGCGGGAGGGCCGGTCGAGCAGTACTTC
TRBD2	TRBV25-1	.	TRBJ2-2	CASSERAGVNTGELFF	TGTGCCAGCAGTGAAAGGGCGGGAGTAAATACCGGGGAGCTGTTTTTT
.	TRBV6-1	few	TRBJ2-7	CASSEDRVSNEQYF	TGTGCCAGCAGTGAAGACAGGGTTTCCAACGAGCAGTACTTC
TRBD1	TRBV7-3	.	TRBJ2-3	CASSSRTGGTQYF	TGTGCCAGCAGCTCGAGGACAGGGGGGACGCAGTATTTT
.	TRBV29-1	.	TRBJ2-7	CSVGAGAGRDEQYF	TGCAGCGTTGGGGCCGGGGCGGGGCGGGACGAGCAGTACTTC
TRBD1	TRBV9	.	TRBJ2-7	CASSVAAGGIYEQYF	TGTGCCAGCAGCGTAGCGGCAGGGGGCATCTACGAGCAGTACTTC
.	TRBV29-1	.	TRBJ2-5	CSVDSGFETQYF	TGCAGCGTTGACTCTGGGTTTGAGACCCAGTACTTC
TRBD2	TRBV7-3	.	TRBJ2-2	CASSKKLGLAGGPNTGELFF	TGTGCCAGCAGCAAGAAACTGGGACTAGCGGGGGGGCCGAACACCGGGGAGCTGTTTTTT
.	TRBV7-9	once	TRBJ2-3	CASSLGTDTQYF	TGTGCCAGCAGCTTGGGAACAGATACGCAGTATTTT
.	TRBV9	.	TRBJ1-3	CASVGTGNTIYF	TGTGCCAGCGTAGGAACCGGAAACACCATATATTTT
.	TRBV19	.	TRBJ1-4	CASSIRGDEKLFF	TGTGCCAGTAGTATACGGGGGGACGAAAAACTGTTTTTT
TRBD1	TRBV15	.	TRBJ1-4	CATSRDGAGGREKLFF	TGTGCCACCAGCAGAGATGGGGCAGGGGGCAGAGAAAAACTGTTTTTT
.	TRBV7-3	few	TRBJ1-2	CASSLNYQGVGYTF	TGTGCCAGCAGCTTGAATTACCAGGGAGTCGGCTACACCTTC
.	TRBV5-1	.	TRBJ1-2	CASSPRDGYTF	TGCGCCAGCAGCCCCAGGGACGGCTACACCTTC
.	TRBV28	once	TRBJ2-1	CASSFDSYNEQFF	TGTGCCAGCAGTTTTGATTCCTACAATGAGCAGTTCTTC
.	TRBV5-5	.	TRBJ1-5	CASSLGPRDTHQPQHF	TGTGCCAGCAGCTTGGGACCCCGGGACACTCATCAGCCCCAGCATTTT
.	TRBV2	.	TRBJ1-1	CASSEVQGRRTEAFF	TGTGCCAGCAGTGAAGTACAGGGCCGTCGAACTGAAGCTTTCTTT
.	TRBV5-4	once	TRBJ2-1	CASSSKGPVTAHRSYNEQFF	TGTGCCAGCAGCTCGAAGGGGCCGGTAACCGCCCACCGCTCCTACAATGAGCAGTTCTTC
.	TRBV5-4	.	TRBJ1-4	CASTRGGANEKLFF	TGTGCCAGCACCCGGGGGGGGGCTAATGAAAAACTGTTTTTT
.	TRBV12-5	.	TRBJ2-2	CASGLVGRQPVGELFF	TGTGCTAGTGGTTTGGTGGGCAGACAGCCTGTCGGGGAGCTGTTTTTT
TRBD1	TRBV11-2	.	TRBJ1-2	CASSLDRNYGYTF	TGTGCCAGCAGCTTGGACAGGAACTATGGCTACACCTTC
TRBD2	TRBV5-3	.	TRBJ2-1	CARSNGLAAPSSYNEQFF	TGTGCCAGAAGCAACGGACTAGCGGCTCCCAGCTCCTACAATGAGCAGTTCTTC
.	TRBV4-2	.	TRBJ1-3	CASSQDSRSGNTIYF	TGTGCCAGCAGCCAGGACAGCCGCTCTGGAAACACCATATATTTT
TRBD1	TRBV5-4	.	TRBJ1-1	CASSTGTGEAFF	TGTGCCAGCAGCACCGGGACAGGTGAAGCTTTCTTT
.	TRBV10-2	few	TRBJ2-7	CASSEWTDSSYEQYF	TGCGCCAGCAGTGAATGGACGGACAGCTCCTACGAGCAGTACTTC
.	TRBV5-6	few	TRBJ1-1	CASSTGAAGAEAFF	TGTGCCAGCAGCACCGGGGCTGCGGGTGCTGAAGCTTTCTTT
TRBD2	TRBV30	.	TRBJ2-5	CAFLAGGHQETQYF	TGTGCCTTCCTAGCGGGAGGCCACCAAGAGACCCAGTACTTC
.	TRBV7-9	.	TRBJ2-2	CASSLRDGELFF	TGTGCCAGCAGCTTACGGGACGGGGAGCTGTTTTTT
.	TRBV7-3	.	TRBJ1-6	CASSSWSSSPLHF	TGTGCCAGCAGCTCTTGGAGTTCTTCACCCCTCCACTTT
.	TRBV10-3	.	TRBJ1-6	CAISDRPSPLHF	TGTGCCATCAGTGACAGGCCCTCACCCCTCCACTTT
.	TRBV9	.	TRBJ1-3	CASSAGPTGASGNTIYF	TGTGCCAGCAGCGCTGGCCCTACGGGGGCGTCTGGAAACACCATATATTTT
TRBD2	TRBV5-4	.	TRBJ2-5	CASSLGGSSQETQYF	TGTGCCAGCAGCCTGGGGGGGTCCTCCCAAGAGACCCAGTACTTC
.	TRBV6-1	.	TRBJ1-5	CASRELQGFNNQPQHF	TGTGCCAGCAGGGAACTACAGGGCTTTAACAATCAGCCCCAGCATTTT
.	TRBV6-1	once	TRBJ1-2	CASSERGRANYGYTF	TGTGCCAGCAGTGAAAGAGGGCGAGCTAACTATGGCTACACCTTC
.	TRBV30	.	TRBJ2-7	CAWKFSQGYEQYF	TGTGCCTGGAAATTTTCACAGGGCTACGAGCAGTACTTC
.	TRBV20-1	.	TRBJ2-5	CSGQERETQYF	TGCAGTGGACAGGAGAGGGAGACCCAGTACTTC
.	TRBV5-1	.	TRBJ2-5	CASGRAGEETQYF	TGCGCCAGCGGAAGGGCTGGGGAAGAGACCCAGTACTTC
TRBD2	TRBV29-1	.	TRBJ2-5	CSVEEGASGAAGQETQYF	TGCAGCGTTGAAGAGGGGGCTAGCGGGGCGGCGGGGCAAGAGACCCAGTACTTC
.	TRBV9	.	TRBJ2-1	CASSVASSASVSYNEQFF	TGTGCCAGCAGCGTAGCTAGTTCCGCCAGCGTCTCCTACAATGAGCAGTTCTTC
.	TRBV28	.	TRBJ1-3	CASSKPFGAAGNTIYF	TGTGCCAGCAGTAAACCCTTCGGTGCGGCTGGAAACACCATATATTTT
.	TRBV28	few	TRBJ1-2	CASMSLGANYGYTF	TGTGCCAGCATGTCCCTTGGGGCTAACTATGGCTACACCTTC
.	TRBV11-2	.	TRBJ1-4	CASSLVGRAGNEKLFF	TGTGCCAGCAGCTTAGTAGGCAGGGCTGGTAATGAAAAACTGTTTTTT
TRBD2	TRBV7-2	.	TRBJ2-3	CASSPARLAGRTDTQYF	TGTGCCAGCAGCCCTGCCAGGCTAGCGGGGAGGACAGATACGCAGTATTTT